Described below is a single T cell receptor (beta chain) sequence and its context. Germline V gene lookup returns CDR1 SGHTA and CDR2 FQGNSA. The CDR3 length is 14 residues. Trimming left V 3 bases short and J 5 bases short, with 11 bases between. Method: immunoSEQ multiplex PCR; TCRdb's copy keeps in-frame clones and lacks some. The data show 400,000 to 550,000 clones, about 90% seen once. This entry comes from a study of blood T cell repertoires in COVID-19. The sample comprised PBMCs or T cells enriched from blood (not recorded which). The rearrangement links TRBV7-2 to TRBJ2-1; D is unclear. The clonotype comes from a woman under 30 with acute COVID-19. In DNA form, the CDR3 reads TGTGCCAGCAGCTTCACCGCCACTAACAATGAGCAGTTCTTC. Its translation is CASSFTATNNEQFF.